These 30 T cell receptor beta chains came from one sample sequenced in a study of blood T cell repertoires in COVID-19. Measured with immunoSEQ multiplex PCR; TCRdb has only the in-frame clones, and not every one. The data show 150,000 to 200,000 clones, about 86% seen once. Sequencing input: peripheral blood. The receptors were sampled from a man aged 60 to 69 with acute or convalescent COVID-19.

This sequence joins TRBV3-1 (or the pseudogene TRBV3-2) and TRBJ1-4; the D is unclear. The germline V gene encodes CDR1 LGHDT and CDR2 YNNKEL (reference sequence). V was pared by 2 bases and J by 0 bases, with 7 bases between. The CDR3 length is 15 residues. The CDR3 region is CASSQPGTTNEKLFF. CDR3 nucleotides: TGTGCCAGCAGCCAACCGGGAACAACTAATGAAAAACTGTTTTTT.

The genes are TRBV29-1 and TRBJ2-1; weak D call: TRBD2 (6 bases). The CDR3 is 11 amino acids. CDR1 SQVTM and CDR2 ANQGSEA come from the germline V gene. V was cut by 4 bases and J by 7 bases, with 8 bases left in between. The CDR3 DNA reads TGCAGCGTTGGGGACTGGAATGAGCAGTTCTTC. As protein: CSVGDWNEQFF.

This rearrangement joins TRBV5-1 to TRBJ2-7; 8 bases align to TRBD1. Germline trimming cut 3 bases from V and 0 bases from J; bases unmatched to any gene: 8. Per germline, CDR1 SGHRS and CDR2 YFSETQ. This CDR3 contains 16 residues. This CDR3 is CASSWDRSPSSYEQYF. The CDR3 DNA follows: TGCGCCAGCAGCTGGGACAGGTCTCCCAGCTCCTACGAGCAGTACTTC.

The table lists this clone with a count of one. The chain is built from TRBV28 and TRBJ2-4, with a weak D call TRBD2 (7 bases). The CDR3 runs 16 residues. The V and J ends lost 7 bases and 1 base respectively, with 17 bases between them. Germline values: CDR1 MDHEN, CDR2 SYDVKM. In nucleotides, the CDR3 is TGTGCCAGCATTCAAGGGGGGGGTACGGCCAAAAACATTCAGTACTTC. Its protein product is CASIQGGGTAKNIQYF.

This chain uses TRBV5-4 with TRBJ1-2; 8 bases are shared with TRBD1. After removal of 3 bases from V and 1 base from J, the junction contained 8 bases not matched to a gene. In germline, CDR1 is SGHNT, CDR2 YYREEE (reference sequence). CDR3 length: 16 amino acids. In DNA, the CDR3 is TGTGCCAGCAGCTCGGTACAGGGGGACTTTAACTATGGCTACACCTTC. Translation gives CASSSVQGDFNYGYTF.

This clone was observed once. The CDR3, as DNA: TGTGCCAGCAGCTTCGGGGCCACAGGGGTCTATGGCTACACCTTC. Protein sequence: CASSFGATGVYGYTF. The V and J genes are TRBV7-9 and TRBJ1-2; 7 nucleotides match TRBD1. Germline values: CDR1 SEHNR, CDR2 FQNEAQ (reference sequence). The CDR3 consists of 15 residues. V lost 3 bases and J lost 4; bases outside the gene matches: 8.

J is TRBJ2-3 and V is TRBV4-1; D gene ambiguous. This CDR3 is 15 amino acids long. Per germline, CDR1 MGHRA and CDR2 YSYEKL. V shed 0 bases and J shed 5 bases, with 12 bases lying between them. The CDR3 DNA follows: TGCGCCAGCAGCCAAGAGGTGACTGACGGAGATACGCAGTATTTT. Its translation is CASSQEVTDGDTQYF.

The CDR3 DNA sequence: TGTGCCAGCAGTTTAAGGACTATCATAACCACCGGGGAGCTGTTTTTT. It specifies CASSLRTIITTGELFF. The chain carries TRBV28 and TRBJ2-2, with a possible D match to TRBD2 (6 bases). The CDR3 has 16 amino acids. Trimming pared 2 bases from V and 4 bases from J, leaving 14 bases between. The germline CDR1 and CDR2 sequences are MDHEN and SYDVKM.

The chain is built from TRBV30 and TRBJ2-7; 9 bases are shared with TRBD1. Germline CDR1 GTSNPN, CDR2 SVGIG (reference sequence). Germline trimming cut 0 bases from V and 5 bases from J; bases unmatched to any gene: 8. CDR3 length: 15 residues. DNA of the CDR3: TGTGCCTGGAGTGTGGGTAAGGGACAGGGTGACGAGCAGTACTTC. Its translation: CAWSVGKGQGDEQYF.

The chain recombines TRBV20-1 with TRBJ2-3; D gene unclear. V was shortened by 3 bases and J by 1 base, with 8 bases between the two germline ends. Looked up from germline, CDR1 is DFQATT and CDR2 is SNEGSKA (reference sequence). The CDR3 consists of 13 residues. CDR3 loop: CSASDLGTDTQYF. CDR3 nucleotide sequence: TGCAGTGCTAGTGACCTCGGCACAGATACGCAGTATTTT.

The chain combines TRBV28 with TRBJ1-3; D uncertain. CDR1 is MDHEN, CDR2 SYDVKM, per germline. V was trimmed by 5 bases and J by 0 bases, leaving 8 bases between them. The length of the CDR3 is 14 residues. DNA for the CDR3: TGTGCCAGCAGTATACTTAACTCTGGAAACACCATATATTTT. Its protein product is CASSILNSGNTIYF.

This clone was counted between two and nine times. V is TRBV14 and J is TRBJ1-2; TRBD1 matches 7 bases. With 4 bases clipped from V and 0 bases from J, the junction kept 14 bases outside the gene matches. The germline CDR1 and CDR2 sequences are SGHDN and FVKESK. CDR3 length: 18 residues. The chain's CDR3 is CASSPTSWRGRSNYGYTF. CDR3 nucleotide sequence: TGTGCCAGCAGCCCTACCTCCTGGAGGGGGCGGTCTAACTATGGCTACACCTTC.

This clone was seen only a few times. The chain employs TRBV19 and TRBJ2-7; 11 bases match TRBD1. V lost 6 bases to trimming and J lost 3 bases; unmatched junction nucleotides: 4. Germline CDR1 LNHDA, CDR2 SQIVND (reference sequence). The CDR3 has 14 residues. CDR3 in amino acids: CASSLGQGVYEQYF. The CDR3 nucleotides are TGTGCCAGTAGCCTGGGACAGGGGGTCTACGAGCAGTACTTC.

This chain uses TRBV4-2 with TRBJ2-2; a weak D match, TRBD1 (5 bases). The CDR3 has 15 residues. V lost 4 bases and J lost 7, with 16 bases in between. Germline CDR1 and CDR2: LGHNA and YNFKEQ. CDR3 DNA: TGTGCCAGCAGCCTGCAACCTCAGGGATACGGGGAGCTGTTTTTT. Encoded protein: CASSLQPQGYGELFF.

The rearrangement links TRBV18 to TRBJ1-1, with 8 bases matching TRBD1. The CDR3 has 18 amino acids. The J segment lost 4 bases and the V segment lost 2 bases, leaving 15 bases of the junction unmatched. Germline V gene lookup returns CDR1 KGHSH and CDR2 LQKENI. The CDR3 DNA follows: TGTGCCAGCTCACCATTGAATTATCACCAGGGGGCTGGCACTGAAGCTTTCTTT. Translated, it gives CASSPLNYHQGAGTEAFF.

The J gene is TRBJ2-2, the V gene TRBV7-3; TRBD2 matches 10 bases. Per germline, CDR1 SGHTA and CDR2 FQGTGA. V shed 5 bases and J 4 bases; nucleotides not matched to a gene: 22. The CDR3 is 21 residues long. CDR3 amino acids: CASSLRPTIAGGPRGTGELFF. For the CDR3, the DNA is TGTGCCAGCAGCCTCAGGCCGACTATAGCGGGAGGACCTCGGGGCACCGGGGAGCTGTTTTTT.

This clone was seen only a few times. The J gene is TRBJ2-1, the V gene TRBV10-2; 9 bases agree with TRBD2. CDR1 is WSHSY and CDR2 is SAAADI in the germline V gene. This CDR3 spans 14 amino acids. V dropped 3 bases and J dropped 6; count of bases not matched to a gene: 3. Here the CDR3 reads CASSESGRINEQFF. The CDR3 DNA is TGCGCCAGCAGTGAAAGCGGGAGGATCAATGAGCAGTTCTTC.

A few counts support this clone. In DNA form, the CDR3 reads TGCGCCATCACCGGACCTACAGGGGCGGATCAGCCCCAGCATTTT. Protein sequence: CAITGPTGADQPQHF. This rearrangement joins TRBV10-1 to TRBJ1-5, with 7 bases fitting TRBD1. Trimming took 10 bases from V and 5 from J; bases not matched to a gene: 14. The CDR3 is 15 residues long. Germline loops: CDR1 WNHNN, CDR2 SYGVQD (reference sequence).

The rearrangement joins TRBV3-1 (or the pseudogene TRBV3-2) to TRBJ2-3, with 13 nucleotides matching TRBD2. CDR1 is LGHDT, CDR2 YNNKEL, per germline (reference sequence). This CDR3 has 15 residues. J lost 6 bases, V lost 4 bases, and 4 bases had no gene match. The CDR3 coding sequence is TGTGCCAGCAGCCCTGGGACTAGCGGGGAGGATACGCAGTATTTT. Protein product: CASSPGTSGEDTQYF.

This clone was recorded a few times. J is TRBJ1-1 and V is TRBV15; the D is unclear. The CDR3 contains 13 residues. The V end was cut by 4 bases, the J end by 8 bases, with 14 bases between. Germline values: CDR1 LNHNV, CDR2 YYDKDF (reference sequence). The CDR3 coding sequence is TGTGCCACCAGCATTGCCTGGGCGAGAGAAGCTTTCTTT. Encoded protein: CATSIAWAREAFF.

This chain connects TRBV2 to TRBJ1-2, with 9 bases matching TRBD1. Germline CDR1 is SNHLY and CDR2 is FYNNEI. The V gene end was trimmed by 0 bases and the J gene end by 8 bases; junction bases not matched to a gene: 1. The CDR3 contains 13 residues. CDR3 DNA: TGTGCCAGCAGTGAAGCTGACAGGGGGGGCTACACCTTC. It translates to CASSEADRGGYTF.

V gene TRBV10-1 combines with J gene TRBJ2-5; D ambiguous. CDR1 and CDR2 from the germline V gene are WNHNN and SYGVQD (reference sequence). CDR3 length equals 13 residues. The V and J ends lost 10 bases and 1 base respectively, with 13 bases between them. The CDR3: CATQATLQETQYF. The DNA of the CDR3 is TGCGCCACCCAGGCTACCCTCCAAGAGACCCAGTACTTC.

The V and J genes are TRBV28 and TRBJ1-1; TRBD1 aligns across 10 bases. V lost 6 bases, J lost 4 bases, and 11 bases stayed unmatched. The CDR3 spans 16 residues. Per germline, CDR1 MDHEN and CDR2 SYDVKM. CDR3 nucleotide sequence: TGTGCCAGCAGCTCCATCGACAGGGGGCGCGGCACTGAAGCTTTCTTT. It encodes CASSSIDRGRGTEAFF.

The chain recombines TRBV30 with TRBJ1-1; possible D gene TRBD1, 5 bases. The CDR3 is 11 residues long. Germline V CDR1 and CDR2: GTSNPN, SVGIG (reference sequence). Trimming cost V 7 bases and J 6 bases, with 12 bases left between them. The CDR3 loop is CASGEGSEAFF. CDR3 DNA: TGTGCCTCGGGGGAGGGGTCTGAAGCTTTCTTT.

This chain links TRBV28 with TRBJ2-1, with 11 bases identical to TRBD2. Germline V gives CDR1 MDHEN, CDR2 SYDVKM. V trimming: 10 bases; J trimming: 3 bases; junction bases outside the gene matches: 5. CDR3 length equals 14 residues. The CDR3 reads CATLGLAVYNEQFF. In DNA, the CDR3 is TGTGCCACACTGGGACTAGCGGTCTACAATGAGCAGTTCTTC.

The chain links TRBV19 to TRBJ2-7; TRBD2 agrees at 12 bases. J gave up 2 bases and V 1 base, and 0 bases lay outside the gene matches. Germline assignment: CDR1 LNHDA and CDR2 SQIVND (reference sequence). This CDR3 spans 15 amino acids. The CDR3 DNA reads TGTGCCAGTAGTATAGGGACTAGCGGGACCTACGAGCAGTACTTC. It encodes CASSIGTSGTYEQYF.

This clone has a handful of counts. The CDR3 loop is CASSSGLASTSADTQYF. The CDR3 region has the DNA TGTGCCAGCAGCTCGGGACTAGCTAGTACCTCGGCAGATACGCAGTATTTT. The V gene is TRBV11-2, the J gene TRBJ2-3; TRBD2 agrees at 9 bases. CDR1 and CDR2 (germline): SGHAT, FQNNGV. J was trimmed by 4 bases and V by 4 bases; bases with no gene match: 12. The CDR3 totals 17 residues.

The V and J genes are TRBV18 and TRBJ1-1; 10 bases agree with TRBD1. The CDR3 has 14 amino acids. From germline, CDR1 is KGHSH and CDR2 LQKENI. With 6 bases clipped from V and 0 bases from J, the junction kept 1 base outside the gene matches. Here the CDR3 reads CASSGQGMNTEAFF. The CDR3 nucleotides read TGTGCCAGCTCGGGACAGGGGATGAACACTGAAGCTTTCTTT. The whole variable domain, remainder taken from reference TRBV18 and TRBJ1-1, is NAGVMQNPRHLVRRRGQEARLRCSPMKGHSHVYWYRQLPEEGLKFMVYLQKENIIDESGMPKERFSAEFPKEGPSILRIQQVVRGDSAAYFCASSGQGMNTEAFFGQGTRLTVV.

CDR3 in amino acids: CAWDLGLAATNEQFF. The CDR3 DNA reads as TGTGCCTGGGACTTGGGTCTAGCGGCGACAAATGAGCAGTTCTTC. The chain links TRBV30 to TRBJ2-1; TRBD2 matches 7 bases. CDR1 GTSNPN and CDR2 SVGIG come from the germline V gene (reference sequence). The CDR3 spans 15 residues. V lost 5 bases to trimming and J lost 7 bases; unmatched junction nucleotides: 14.

This clone was picked up one time. The CDR3 DNA reads TGCGCCAGCAGTAATGGACTAGCGGGAGATTACAATGAGCAGTTCTTC. Its translation is CASSNGLAGDYNEQFF. V usage is TRBV5-1 and J usage is TRBJ2-1, with 13 positions matching TRBD2. Losses at the gene ends were 5 bases for V and 4 bases for J; bases not matched to a gene: 6. CDR1 is SGHRS and CDR2 is YFSETQ in the germline V gene. The CDR3 sequence is 16 residues long.